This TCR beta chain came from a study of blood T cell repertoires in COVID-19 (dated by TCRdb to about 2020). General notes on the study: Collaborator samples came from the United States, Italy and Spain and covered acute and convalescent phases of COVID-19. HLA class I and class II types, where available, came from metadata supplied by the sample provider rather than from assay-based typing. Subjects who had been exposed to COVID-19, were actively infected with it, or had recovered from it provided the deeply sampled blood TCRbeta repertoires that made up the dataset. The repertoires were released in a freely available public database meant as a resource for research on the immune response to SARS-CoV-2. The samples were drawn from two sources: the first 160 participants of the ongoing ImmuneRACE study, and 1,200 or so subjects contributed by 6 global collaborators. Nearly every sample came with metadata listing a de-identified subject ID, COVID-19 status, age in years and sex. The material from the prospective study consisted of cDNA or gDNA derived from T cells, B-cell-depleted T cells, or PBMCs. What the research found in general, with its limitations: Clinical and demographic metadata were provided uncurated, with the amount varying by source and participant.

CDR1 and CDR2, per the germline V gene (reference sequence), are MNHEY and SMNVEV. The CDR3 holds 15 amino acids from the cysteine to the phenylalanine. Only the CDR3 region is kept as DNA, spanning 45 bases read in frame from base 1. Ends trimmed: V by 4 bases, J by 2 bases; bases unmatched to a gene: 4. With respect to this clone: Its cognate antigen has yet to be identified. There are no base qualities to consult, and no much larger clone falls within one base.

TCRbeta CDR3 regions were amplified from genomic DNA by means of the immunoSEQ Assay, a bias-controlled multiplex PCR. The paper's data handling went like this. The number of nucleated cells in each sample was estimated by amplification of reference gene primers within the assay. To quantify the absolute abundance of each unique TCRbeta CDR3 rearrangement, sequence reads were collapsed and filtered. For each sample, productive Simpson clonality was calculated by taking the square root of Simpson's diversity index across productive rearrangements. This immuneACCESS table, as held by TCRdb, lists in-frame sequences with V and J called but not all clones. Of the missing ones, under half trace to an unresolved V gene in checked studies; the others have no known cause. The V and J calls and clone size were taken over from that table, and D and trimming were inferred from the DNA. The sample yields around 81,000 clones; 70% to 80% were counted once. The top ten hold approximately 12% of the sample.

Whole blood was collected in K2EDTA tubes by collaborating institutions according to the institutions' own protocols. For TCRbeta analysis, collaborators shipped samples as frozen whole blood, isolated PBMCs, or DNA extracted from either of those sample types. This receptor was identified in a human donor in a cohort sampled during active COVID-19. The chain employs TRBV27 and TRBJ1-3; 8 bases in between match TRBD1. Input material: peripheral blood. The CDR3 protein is CASSWAGGPGNTIYF. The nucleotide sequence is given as TGTGCCAGCAGTTGGGCAGGGGGCCCTGGAAACACCATATATTTT.